The 25 T cell receptor beta chains presented below share a single source sample, sequenced in a study of CD8 T cells in Susac syndrome. Random hexamers were used to reverse transcribe roughly 0.45 to 1 ug of RNA. TCRdb re-called the immunoSEQ multiplex PCR reads with MiXCR, one entry per CDR3 protein. The sample shows 120,000 to 150,000 distinct CDR3 sequences, about 93% of them seen only once. Sequencing was carried out using CD8+ T cells from PBMCs. These receptors originate from a human donor in good health.

The CDR3 DNA reads TGCAGCGTTGAACCGGGAGGGCGCGTCACAGATACGCAGTATTTT. Protein sequence: CSVEPGGRVTDTQYF. The chain uses TRBV29-1 and TRBJ2-3; 8 nucleotides align to TRBD2. The germline gives CDR1 SQVTM, CDR2 ANQGSEA. The CDR3 loop spans 15 amino acids. Trimming took 2 bases from V and 2 from J; bases not matched to a gene: 6.

The V call is TRBV27, the J call TRBJ2-3; D is possibly TRBD2 (5 bases). This CDR3 comprises 15 residues. Germline V gives CDR1 MNHEY, CDR2 SMNVEV (reference sequence). Trimming took 5 bases from V and 2 from J, leaving 14 bases between them. DNA of the CDR3: TGTGCCAGCAGTCCAAGACTACTAATCACAGATACGCAGTATTTT. Protein sequence: CASSPRLLITDTQYF.

This clonotype was seen only once. V gene TRBV6-2 or TRBV6-3 combines with J gene TRBJ2-6; a weak D match, TRBD1 (6 bases). The V gene's germline CDR1 is MNHEY and CDR2 SVGEGT. The CDR3 length is 16 residues. Trimming pared 5 bases from V and 4 bases from J, leaving 15 bases between. CDR3 DNA: TGTGCCAGCAGTCTCACAGGGCTCCCGGGGGCCAACGTCCTGACTTTC. Encoded protein: CASSLTGLPGANVLTF.

This chain joins TRBV5-6 and TRBJ2-7, with 8 bases aligning to TRBD1. V was clipped by 1 base and J by 5 bases; unmatched bases: 5. CDR1 SGHDT and CDR2 YYEEEE come from the germline V gene. The CDR3 consists of 14 residues. The CDR3 spells CASSLTQGDHEQYF. The DNA for the CDR3 is TGTGCCAGCAGCTTGACACAGGGGGACCACGAGCAGTACTTC.

CDR3 sequence: CASSSTGPGPETQYF. CDR3 DNA: TGTGCCAGCAGTTCTACAGGCCCGGGCCCAGAGACCCAGTACTTC. This chain links TRBV27 with TRBJ2-5, with D maybe TRBD1 (5 bases). Trimming left V 4 bases short and J 4 bases short, with 16 bases between. The CDR3 is 15 residues long. Germline CDR1 is MNHEY and CDR2 is SMNVEV (reference sequence).

The chain combines TRBV7-9 with TRBJ1-1; tentatively, D is TRBD1 (5 bases). Trimming pared 0 bases from V and 6 bases from J, leaving 11 bases between. Germline lookup yields CDR1 SEHNR and CDR2 FQNEAQ (reference sequence). There are 14 residues in the CDR3. CDR3 residues: CASSLARQGPEAFF. The CDR3 DNA reads as TGTGCCAGCAGCTTAGCGCGCCAGGGCCCTGAAGCTTTCTTT.

In the case of this clonotype: One end of the junction is discordant with germline, which a read error may explain. This chain links TRBV7-7 with TRBJ2-1, with 10 bases matching TRBD2. The CDR3 spans 16 residues. Germline assignment: CDR1 SSHAT and CDR2 FNYEAQ (reference sequence). The CDR3 protein is CASSPTGTSVYNEQFF. CDR3 sequence (DNA): TGTGCTAGCAGCCCTACCGGGACTAGCGTATACAATGAGCAGTTCTTC.

This clonotype was seen a single time. This chain connects TRBV4-2 to TRBJ2-3; TRBD2 matches at 12 bases. The CDR3 runs to 17 residues. Germline V gives CDR1 LGHNA, CDR2 YNFKEQ. Trimming at V came to 1 base and at J to 4 bases, leaving 6 bases not matched to a gene. The CDR3 protein is CASSQVTSGSWADTQYF. DNA of the CDR3: TGTGCCAGCAGCCAAGTGACTAGCGGGAGTTGGGCAGATACGCAGTATTTT.

V gene TRBV29-1 combines with J gene TRBJ2-7; unclear D gene. The CDR3 extends over 15 amino acids. Trimming pared 4 bases from V and 0 bases from J, leaving 16 bases between. Germline V gene data show CDR1 as SQVTM and CDR2 as ANQGSEA. The CDR3: CSVADLVHTSYEQYF. The CDR3 DNA reads as TGCAGCGTTGCAGATCTAGTGCACACCTCCTACGAGCAGTACTTC.

The chain combines TRBV30 with TRBJ2-1; 8 bases fit TRBD2. The CDR3 has 15 residues. Germline CDR1 is GTSNPN and CDR2 is SVGIG (reference sequence). Trimming removed 4 bases from V and 2 bases from J; junction bases left unmatched: 7. The CDR3 loop is CAWTSGSRTYNEQFF. The CDR3 DNA reads TGTGCCTGGACTAGCGGGTCCAGAACCTACAATGAGCAGTTCTTC.

The chain is built from TRBV14 and TRBJ1-1; D gene unclear. Germline V gives CDR1 SGHDN, CDR2 FVKESK. V was trimmed by 5 bases and J by 0 bases, leaving 13 bases between them. The CDR3 runs 15 residues. In DNA, the CDR3 is TGTGCCAGCAGCTCACTCCCAGACATGAACACTGAAGCTTTCTTT. Its protein product is CASSSLPDMNTEAFF.

V is TRBV6-1 and J is TRBJ2-5, with 14 bases matching TRBD2. Germline CDR1 reads MNHNS; CDR2 reads SASEGT. The CDR3 contains 17 residues. The V gene end was trimmed by 6 bases and the J gene end by 5 bases; junction bases not matched to a gene: 11. This chain's CDR3 is CASRSRTSGRSWETQYF. The CDR3 nucleotides are TGTGCCAGCAGAAGTCGGACTAGCGGGAGGTCTTGGGAGACCCAGTACTTC.

The rearrangement links TRBV20-1 to TRBJ2-7; D gene ambiguous. The CDR3 runs to 9 residues. Germline V gene data show CDR1 as DFQATT and CDR2 as SNEGSKA (reference sequence). Between the trimmed V and J ends, which lost 4 bases and 2 bases, there was a span of 0 bases. CDR3 amino acids: CSATYEQYF. CDR3 bases: TGCAGTGCTACCTACGAGCAGTACTTC.

J is TRBJ1-5 and V is TRBV28; TRBD1 matches at 7 bases. The CDR3 totals 15 residues. J was trimmed by 5 bases and V by 6 bases; bases with no gene match: 10. Germline-derived CDR1 and CDR2 are MDHEN and SYDVKM. The CDR3 is CASRLTGAADQPQHF. The CDR3 nucleotides read TGTGCCAGCAGACTCACAGGGGCGGCGGATCAGCCCCAGCATTTT.

The rearrangement uses TRBV27 and TRBJ2-1; no definite D call. Germline values: CDR1 MNHEY, CDR2 SMNVEV (reference sequence). This CDR3 has 14 residues. Trimming took off 6 bases at V and 8 bases at J, with 17 bases between the two ends. This CDR3 is CASSAHGAPDEQFF. Written as DNA, the CDR3 is TGTGCCAGCAGCGCCCACGGAGCGCCCGATGAGCAGTTCTTC.

This chain uses TRBV11-1 with TRBJ2-1, with TRBD1 identical over 7 bases. Germline V gives CDR1 SGHAT, CDR2 FQDESV (reference sequence). The CDR3 sequence is 15 residues long. The J segment lost 5 bases and the V segment lost 5 bases, leaving 9 bases of the junction unmatched. As DNA, the CDR3 is TGTGCCAGCAGCAGGCTCAGGGGGTTTGACAATGAGCAGTTCTTC. It codes for CASSRLRGFDNEQFF.

This clonotype was counted ten times or more. The V gene is TRBV7-2, the J gene TRBJ2-3; TRBD1 might be the D (6 bases). The CDR3 totals 13 residues. Germline V gene data show CDR1 as SGHTA and CDR2 as FQGNSA. Trimming removed 6 bases from V and 4 bases from J, with 11 bases in between. The CDR3 is CASREEGADTQYF. The CDR3 DNA reads TGTGCCAGCAGAGAAGAGGGGGCAGATACGCAGTATTTT.

The rearrangement links TRBV20-1 to TRBJ2-1; D perhaps matches TRBD2 (5 bases). There are 13 residues in the CDR3. Deletions cut 0 bases from V and 8 bases from J, with 11 bases between. Germline V gene lookup returns CDR1 DFQATT and CDR2 SNEGSKA (reference sequence). The CDR3 DNA reads TGCAGTGCTAGAGATTGGACTGAGCATGAGCAGTTCTTC. It translates to CSARDWTEHEQFF.

The chain has TRBV14 and TRBJ2-1; D unresolved. Germline CDR1 SGHDN, CDR2 FVKESK. Trimming removed 2 bases from V and 0 bases from J, with 5 bases in between. The CDR3 length is 14 residues. For the CDR3, the DNA is TGTGCCAGCAGCCAAACGAACTCCTACAATGAGCAGTTCTTC. Encoded protein: CASSQTNSYNEQFF.

The chain couples TRBV11-2 to TRBJ2-2; no clear D gene. The CDR3 totals 16 residues. V lost 4 bases and J 0 bases, leaving 12 bases between the germline ends. Looked up from germline, CDR1 is SGHAT and CDR2 is FQNNGV. CDR3 sequence reads: CASSSKGVPNTGELFF. The DNA for the CDR3 is TGTGCCAGCAGCTCTAAGGGCGTTCCGAACACCGGGGAGCTGTTTTTT.

V is TRBV12-3 or TRBV12-4 and J is TRBJ2-1; D might be TRBD2 (5 bases). The V gene lost 6 bases and the J gene lost 8 bases, with 20 bases spanning the gap. The CDR3 runs 15 residues. The CDR3 DNA sequence: TGTGCCAGCAGCTCCGGTATAAGAGGGATATATGAGCAGTTCTTC. Its protein product is CASSSGIRGIYEQFF.

The chain joins TRBV18 to TRBJ2-2, with D perhaps matching TRBD2 (6 bases). V was trimmed by 0 bases and J by 4 bases, leaving 12 bases between them. In germline, CDR1 is KGHSH, CDR2 LQKENI. This CDR3 is built from 16 residues. This CDR3 is CASSPPWAGSTGELFF. The CDR3 region has the DNA TGTGCCAGCTCACCACCCTGGGCCGGGAGCACCGGGGAGCTGTTTTTT.

The V call is TRBV3-1, the J call TRBJ2-7; a possible D gene is TRBD1 (5 bases). CDR1 is LGHDT, CDR2 YNNKEL, per germline (reference sequence). The CDR3 covers 12 residues. V lost 5 bases and J lost 0, with 5 bases in between. CDR3 in DNA: TGTGCCAGCAGCGACAGCTCCTACGAGCAGTACTTC. Its protein is CASSDSSYEQYF.

The chain recombines TRBV7-8 with TRBJ2-2; D gene unclear. The CDR3 has 14 residues. V dropped 0 bases and J dropped 0 bases, with 2 bases sitting between them. From germline, CDR1 is SGHVS and CDR2 FQNEAQ. The DNA of the CDR3 is TGTGCCAGCAGCTTAGCAGCGAACACCGGGGAGCTGTTTTTT. The encoded protein is CASSLAANTGELFF.

The V and J genes are TRBV20-1 and TRBJ2-2; 9 positions agree with TRBD2. From germline, CDR1 is DFQATT and CDR2 SNEGSKA (reference sequence). V lost 2 bases to trimming and J lost 4 bases; unmatched junction nucleotides: 8. There are 16 residues in the CDR3. In DNA form, the CDR3 reads TGCAGTGCTAGACCGGGACTAGCCGTTAGCACCGGGGAGCTGTTTTTT. Encoded protein: CSARPGLAVSTGELFF.